The clone carrying this TCR beta chain was recorded at least ten times. Its specificity is not known. The germline V gene encodes CDR1 MRHNA and CDR2 SNTAGT. Deletions cut 4 bases from V and 6 bases from J, with 12 bases between. The CDR3 loop spans 14 amino acids. The sample is drawn from a study of human T cells and chemical hapten exposure. Whole-study results and caveats: With patch test score, the counts of PT1 expanded TCRs showed a positive correlation. Expanded TCRs showed more large CDR3 clusters than pre-sensitization or healthy control sets.

As the library was built, unique molecular identifiers were attached to individual cDNA molecules. TCRdb reanalysed the RACE reads using MiXCR and keeps one entry per CDR3 protein. The data hold around 360,000 distinct CDR3 sequences, with about 6% observed a single time. Described time point: patch test 2, 6 weeks after DPC sensitization. The treatment: therapeutic diphenylcyclopropenone sensitization with weekly scalp DPC. The clonotype was recovered from a young woman with alopecia areata. Some clones in this sample may be carry-over from other donors' samples. V usage is TRBV6-4 and J usage is TRBJ2-2; TRBD1 might be the D (7 bases). Here the sequenced sample was whole blood, taken in connection with sensitization to the hapten diphenylcyclopropenone (DPC). This chain's CDR3 is CASSGDRDSGELFF. The CDR3 nucleotides read TGTGCCAGCAGTGGCGACAGGGACTCCGGGGAGCTGTTTTTT.